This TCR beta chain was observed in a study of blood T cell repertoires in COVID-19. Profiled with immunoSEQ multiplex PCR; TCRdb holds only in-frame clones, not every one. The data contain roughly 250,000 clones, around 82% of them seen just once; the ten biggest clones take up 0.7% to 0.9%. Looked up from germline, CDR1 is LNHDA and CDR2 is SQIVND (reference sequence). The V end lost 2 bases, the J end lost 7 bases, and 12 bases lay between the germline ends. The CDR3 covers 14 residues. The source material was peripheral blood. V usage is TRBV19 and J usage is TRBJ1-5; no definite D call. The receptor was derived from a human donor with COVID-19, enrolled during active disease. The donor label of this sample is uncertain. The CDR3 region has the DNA TGTGCCAGTAGTATACCCCCAGCGGGGCAGCCCCAGCATTTT. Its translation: CASSIPPAGQPQHF.